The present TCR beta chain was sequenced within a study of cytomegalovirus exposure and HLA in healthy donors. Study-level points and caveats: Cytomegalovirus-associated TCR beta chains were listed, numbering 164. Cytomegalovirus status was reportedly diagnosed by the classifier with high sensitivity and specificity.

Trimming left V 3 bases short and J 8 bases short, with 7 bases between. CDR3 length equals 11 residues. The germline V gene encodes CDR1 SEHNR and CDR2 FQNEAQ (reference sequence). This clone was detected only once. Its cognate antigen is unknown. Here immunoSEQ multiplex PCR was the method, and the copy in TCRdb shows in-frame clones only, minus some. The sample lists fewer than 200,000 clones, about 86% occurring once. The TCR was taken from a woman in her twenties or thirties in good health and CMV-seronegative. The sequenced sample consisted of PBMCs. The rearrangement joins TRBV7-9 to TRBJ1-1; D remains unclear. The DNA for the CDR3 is TGTGCCAGCAGCTTTCGAGAGGAAGCTTTCTTT. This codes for CASSFREEAFF.